This T cell receptor (beta chain) was identified during a study of T-cell reconstitution after alpha-beta-depleted transplantation in children (dated by TCRdb to the mid-2010s). Context from the whole study: T-cell immune reconstitution after TCRalphabeta/CD19-depleted allogeneic hematopoietic cell transplantation in children was quantitatively tracked in the study by means of TCR repertoire profiling. Study-level results and caveats: Over the following months the frequencies of hyperexpanded clones went down, and after one year T-cell counts and TCRbeta diversity were mostly credited to newly produced T cells. About two months after transplant, the apparently early recovery of alphabetaT-cell counts reportedly depended on just several hundred clones that had expanded rapidly and came from non-depleted graft cells. The high TCRbeta diversity at day 60 in some patients was ascribed to recipient T cells and intrathymic progenitors that had survived conditioning.

The treatment or condition tag for this specimen amounts to: allogeneic hematopoietic cell transplantation with graft depleted of TCRalphabeta T cells and CD19 B cells. TCRalphabeta/CD19-depleted allogeneic hematopoietic cell grafts were given to the transplant recipients, all of whom were children. Library preparation was by PCR. Sequencer: Illumina HiSeq 2500. TCR library preparation used molecular barcoding, with unique molecular identifiers applied to normalize quantification of the TCRbeta repertoire. TCRdb's own reprocessing of the public reads used fastp at Q25 and MiXCR and kept productive beta chains. Every distinct CDR3 protein forms one entry, paired with its most common genes and DNA. For this sample the table gives about 980,000 distinct CDR3 sequences, of which about 31% were detected only once. 25% to 35% of the sample rests with the top ten. This clonotype has only a few counts. Its antigen is unknown. Within one base of it there is no much larger clone, and no base qualities were kept.

Relative to germline, V is 5 bases shorter and J is 1 base shorter, with 11 bases between their ends. CDR3 length: 14 amino acids, cysteine to phenylalanine. Of the read, only the CDR3 DNA is kept; its 42 bases are in frame from base 1. This clonotype was obtained from a boy younger than two who had a stem cell transplant for SCID, so the T cells may come from the graft donor. This sample comprised PBMCs, mostly from graft donor cells, obtained 360 days after TCRalphabeta/CD19-depleted stem cell transplant. The rearranged segments are TRBV12-3 or TRBV12-4 and TRBJ1-2; no D gene can be assigned with confidence. The CDR3 region: CASSPGGHNYGYTF. The sequence in DNA is TGTGCCAGCAGTCCAGGCGGCCATAACTATGGCTACACCTTC.